A selection of T cell receptor beta chains follows, all from one sample in a study of graft-versus-host responses after intestinal transplantation. TCRdb's table, derived via immunoSEQ multiplex PCR, lists solely in-frame clones and lacks some. The repertoire holds about 90,000 clones, roughly 92% seen once, with about 0.29% in the top ten. Their antigens are not known. Sample: unstimulated CD4+ T cells sorted from spleen or lymph node cells, taken before intestinal transplant. These receptors were taken from a human donor who received an intestinal transplant. CDR3s include the opening cysteine and the closing phenylalanine or tryptophan. Fields, in order: CDR3 protein, CDR3 DNA, V gene, clone size, D gene, J gene. The D gene is left open where the match is weak. Clone sizes are given selectively: once, few, many, or a class where the clone is expanded.

cdr3_aa: CASSYRVGSYEQYF
cdr3_nt: TGTGCCAGCAGTTACAGGGTAGGCTCCTACGAGCAGTACTTC
v_call: TRBV27
clone_size: NA
d_call: NA
j_call: TRBJ2-7

cdr3_aa: CASSPTGVGYTF
cdr3_nt: TGTGCCAGCAGTCCTACAGGGGTCGGCTACACCTTC
v_call: TRBV27
clone_size: NA
d_call: TRBD1
j_call: TRBJ1-2

cdr3_aa: CASSVSVRPYNEQFF
cdr3_nt: TGTGCCAGCAGTGTTTCAGTGCGCCCGTACAATGAGCAGTTCTTC
v_call: TRBV6-4
clone_size: NA
d_call: NA
j_call: TRBJ2-1

cdr3_aa: CASSQDPSGGIETQYF
cdr3_nt: TGTGCCAGCAGCCAAGATCCTAGCGGGGGTATCGAGACCCAGTACTTC
v_call: TRBV4-2
clone_size: NA
d_call: TRBD2
j_call: TRBJ2-5

cdr3_aa: CASSSPGTGGTGELFF
cdr3_nt: TGTGCCAGCAGCTCGCCCGGGACAGGGGGAACCGGGGAGCTGTTTTTT
v_call: TRBV6-6
clone_size: NA
d_call: TRBD1
j_call: TRBJ2-2

cdr3_aa: CASSSLGGAFF
cdr3_nt: TGTGCCAGCAGTTCCCTAGGGGGAGCTTTCTTT
v_call: TRBV6-5
clone_size: NA
d_call: NA
j_call: TRBJ1-1

cdr3_aa: CASSLERLPNYGYTF
cdr3_nt: TGTGCCAGCAGCTTGGAGCGGCTACCTAACTATGGCTACACCTTC
v_call: TRBV5-6
clone_size: NA
d_call: NA
j_call: TRBJ1-2

cdr3_aa: CASSSGDRGEKLFF
cdr3_nt: TGTGCCAGCAGTTCCGGGGACAGGGGGGAAAAACTGTTTTTT
v_call: TRBV28
clone_size: NA
d_call: TRBD1
j_call: TRBJ1-4

cdr3_aa: CASSLKDTQYF
cdr3_nt: TGTGCCAGCAGCTTAAAAGATACGCAGTATTTT
v_call: TRBV11-2
clone_size: few
d_call: NA
j_call: TRBJ2-3

cdr3_aa: CASSLAGTSVGEQYF
cdr3_nt: TGTGCCAGCAGCTTAGCTGGGACTAGCGTAGGCGAGCAGTACTTC
v_call: TRBV11-2
clone_size: NA
d_call: TRBD2
j_call: TRBJ2-7

cdr3_aa: CAWILRTSEHPSTDTQYF
cdr3_nt: TGTGCCTGGATCTTACGGACTAGCGAGCACCCTAGCACAGATACGCAGTATTTT
v_call: TRBV30
clone_size: NA
d_call: TRBD2
j_call: TRBJ2-3